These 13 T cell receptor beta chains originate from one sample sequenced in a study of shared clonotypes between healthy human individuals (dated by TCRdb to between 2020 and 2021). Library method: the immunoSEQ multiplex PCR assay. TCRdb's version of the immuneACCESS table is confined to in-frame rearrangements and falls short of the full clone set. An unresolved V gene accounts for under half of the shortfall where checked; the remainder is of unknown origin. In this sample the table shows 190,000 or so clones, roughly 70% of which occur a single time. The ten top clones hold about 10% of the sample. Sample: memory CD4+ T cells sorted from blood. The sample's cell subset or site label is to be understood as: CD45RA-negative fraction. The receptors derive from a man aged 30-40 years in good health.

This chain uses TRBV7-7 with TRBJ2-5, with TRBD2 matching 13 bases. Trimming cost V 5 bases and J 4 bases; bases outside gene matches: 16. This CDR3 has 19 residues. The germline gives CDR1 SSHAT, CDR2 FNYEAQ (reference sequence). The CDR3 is CASSPGASGLAGSAETQYF. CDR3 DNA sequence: TGTGCCAGCAGCCCGGGGGCCTCGGGACTAGCGGGATCCGCAGAGACCCAGTACTTC.

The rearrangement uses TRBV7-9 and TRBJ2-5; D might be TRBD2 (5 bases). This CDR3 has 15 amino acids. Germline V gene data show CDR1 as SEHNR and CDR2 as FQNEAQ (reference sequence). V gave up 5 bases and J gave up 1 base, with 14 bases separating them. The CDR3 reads CASSPGSGPQETQYF. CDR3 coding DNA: TGTGCCAGCAGCCCGGGAAGCGGCCCCCAAGAGACCCAGTACTTC. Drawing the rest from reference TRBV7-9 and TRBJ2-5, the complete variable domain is DTGVSQNPRHKITKRGQNVTFRCDPISEHNRLYWYRQTLGQGPEFLTYFQNEAQLEKSRLLSDRFSAERPKGSFSTLEIQRTEQGDSAMYLCASSPGSGPQETQYFGPGTRLLVL.

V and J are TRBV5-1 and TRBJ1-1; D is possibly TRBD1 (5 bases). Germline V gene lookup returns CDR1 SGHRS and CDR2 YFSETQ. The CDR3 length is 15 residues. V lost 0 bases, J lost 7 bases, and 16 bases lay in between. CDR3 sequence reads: CASSLAHQGEGEAFF. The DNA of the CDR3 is TGCGCCAGCAGCTTGGCTCATCAGGGAGAAGGTGAAGCTTTCTTT.

This CDR3 is CASTRDTASEQYF. The CDR3 DNA follows: TGTGCCAGCACACGGGACACCGCGTCTGAGCAGTACTTC. The chain couples TRBV6-5 to TRBJ2-7; D may be TRBD1 (6 bases). CDR3 length: 13 amino acids. Trimming took 7 bases from V and 7 from J, leaving 17 bases between them. The germline V gene has CDR1 MNHEY and CDR2 SVGAGI.

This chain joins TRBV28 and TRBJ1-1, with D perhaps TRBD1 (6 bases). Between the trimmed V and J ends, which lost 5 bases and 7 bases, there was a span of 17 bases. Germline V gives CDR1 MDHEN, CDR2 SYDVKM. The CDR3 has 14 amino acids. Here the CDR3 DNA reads TGTGCCAGCAGTACCCAGGGACACGGTGATGAAGCTTTCTTT. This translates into CASSTQGHGDEAFF.

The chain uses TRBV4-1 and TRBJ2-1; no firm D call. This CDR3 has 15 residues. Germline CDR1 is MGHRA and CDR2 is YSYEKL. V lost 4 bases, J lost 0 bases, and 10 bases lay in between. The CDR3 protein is CASSPGLSSYNEQFF. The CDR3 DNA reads TGCGCCAGCAGCCCGGGCCTGAGCTCCTACAATGAGCAGTTCTTC.

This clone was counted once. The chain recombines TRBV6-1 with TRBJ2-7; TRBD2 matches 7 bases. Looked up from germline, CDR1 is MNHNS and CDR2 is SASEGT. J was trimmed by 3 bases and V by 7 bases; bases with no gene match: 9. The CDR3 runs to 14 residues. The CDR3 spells CASKGGSPGYEQYF. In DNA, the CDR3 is TGTGCCAGCAAGGGAGGGTCCCCAGGCTACGAGCAGTACTTC.

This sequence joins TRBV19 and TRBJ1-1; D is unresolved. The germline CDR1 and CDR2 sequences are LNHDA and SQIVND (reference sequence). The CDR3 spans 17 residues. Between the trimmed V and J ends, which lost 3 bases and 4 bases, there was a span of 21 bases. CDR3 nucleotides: TGTGCCAGTAGTATCGGGTTTGTCGGGCATGAGGGCACTGAAGCTTTCTTT. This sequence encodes CASSIGFVGHEGTEAFF.

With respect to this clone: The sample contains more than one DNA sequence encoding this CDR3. The DNA for the CDR3 is TGTGCCAGCAGTTACCCGGGTACCGGGGAGCTGTTTTTT. Translation: CASSYPGTGELFF. The V call is TRBV6-5, the J call TRBJ2-2; D remains unclear. The germline V gene encodes CDR1 MNHEY and CDR2 SVGAGI. V lost 2 bases and J 5 bases, leaving 6 bases between the germline ends. The CDR3 covers 13 residues.

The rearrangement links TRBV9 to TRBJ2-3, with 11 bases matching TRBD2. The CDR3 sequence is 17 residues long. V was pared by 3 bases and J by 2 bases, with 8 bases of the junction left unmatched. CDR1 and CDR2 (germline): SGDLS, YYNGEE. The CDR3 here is CASSALGTSGNTDTQYF. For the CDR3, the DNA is TGTGCCAGCAGCGCCCTGGGGACTAGCGGAAACACAGATACGCAGTATTTT.

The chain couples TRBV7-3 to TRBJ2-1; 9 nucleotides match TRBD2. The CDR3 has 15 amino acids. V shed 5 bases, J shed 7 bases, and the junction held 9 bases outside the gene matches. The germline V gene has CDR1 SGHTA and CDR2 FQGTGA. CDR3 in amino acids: CASSPEGTSLNEQFF. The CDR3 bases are TGTGCCAGCAGCCCCGAGGGGACTAGCTTGAATGAGCAGTTCTTC.

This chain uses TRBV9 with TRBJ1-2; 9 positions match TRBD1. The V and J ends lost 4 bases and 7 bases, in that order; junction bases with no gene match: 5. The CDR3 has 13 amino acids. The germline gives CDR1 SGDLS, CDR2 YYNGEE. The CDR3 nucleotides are TGTGCCAGCAGCACTACAGGGGGCAGTGGCTACACCTTC. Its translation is CASSTTGGSGYTF.

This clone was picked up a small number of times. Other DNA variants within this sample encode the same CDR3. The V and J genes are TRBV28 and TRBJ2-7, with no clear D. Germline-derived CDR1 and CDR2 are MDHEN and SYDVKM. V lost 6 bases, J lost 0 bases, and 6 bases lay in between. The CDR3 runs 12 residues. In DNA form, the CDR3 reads TGTGCCAGCAGCGGTAGCTCCTACGAGCAGTACTTC. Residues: CASSGSSYEQYF.